The source of this T cell receptor beta chain is a study of T-cell memory formation after mild COVID-19. Findings of the study overall: Clones that contracted clustered mainly in CM and EM if CD4+ and in EMRA if CD8+. Contracting clones from day 15 to 85 showed balanced CD4/CD8; later expanders favored CD4+.

With respect to this clonotype: Antigen unknown.

The CDR3 totals 15 residues. CDR1 and CDR2 (germline): MNHEY, SVGAGI. V lost 8 bases and J lost 0, with 15 bases in between. The authors produced TCR alpha and TCR beta cDNA libraries with sample barcodes and UMIs by 5'RACE using constant-segment primers. TCRdb re-called the 5' RACE reads with MiXCR, one entry per CDR3 protein. Among about 350,000 distinct CDR3 sequences listed, roughly an eighth were seen once. The receptor comes from a man aged 18 to 30 who had mild COVID-19 (a few samples of this study predate the infection). Cell type and time point are not known. Sequencing was done on a sample of PBMCs or a T cell subset sorted from them (not recorded which). The V gene is TRBV6-5, the J gene TRBJ2-3, with D tentatively TRBD1 or TRBD2 (5 bases each). The CDR3 DNA reads TGTGCCAGCCGCCTGGGACCGACTAGCACAGATACGCAGTATTTT. This sequence encodes CASRLGPTSTDTQYF.